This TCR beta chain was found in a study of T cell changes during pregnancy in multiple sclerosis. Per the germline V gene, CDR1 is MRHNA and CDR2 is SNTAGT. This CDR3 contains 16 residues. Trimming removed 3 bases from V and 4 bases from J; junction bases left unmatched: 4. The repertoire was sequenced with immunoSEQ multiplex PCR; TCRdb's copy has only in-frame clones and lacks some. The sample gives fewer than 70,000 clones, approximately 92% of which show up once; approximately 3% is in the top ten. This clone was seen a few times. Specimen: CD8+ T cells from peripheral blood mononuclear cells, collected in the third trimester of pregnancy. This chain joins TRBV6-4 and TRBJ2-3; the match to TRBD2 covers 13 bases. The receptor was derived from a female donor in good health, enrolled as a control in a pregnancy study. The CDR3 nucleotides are TGTGCCAGCAGTGAAACTAGCGGGGGGGCGGCAGATACGCAGTATTTT. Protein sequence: CASSETSGGAADTQYF.